These 23 T cell receptor beta chains originate from one sample sequenced in a study of Graves' ophthalmopathy and Graves' hyperthyroidism. Amplification from RNA transcripts yielded the TCR beta CDR3 regions. The first round was an RT-PCR with HTBI primers, and the second round was a multiplex PCR. MiXCR, run by TCRdb on the multiplex PCR reads, gives a single entry per CDR3 protein. This table holds 400,000 or so distinct CDR3 sequences, roughly 15% found once. The sequencing input was peripheral blood. These receptors all stem from an adult woman with stable Graves' hyperthyroidism.

This clonotype was seen many times. The J gene is TRBJ1-1, the V gene TRBV19; the D gene is possibly TRBD1 (6 bases). This CDR3 has 14 amino acids. Germline V CDR1 and CDR2: LNHDA, SQIVND (reference sequence). The germline V and J ends were trimmed by 3 bases and 1 base, with 9 bases remaining between them. The CDR3 DNA reads TGTGCCAGTAGTATTTGGGGGCCGAACACTGAAGCTTTCTTT. Amino acid sequence: CASSIWGPNTEAFF.

The table lists this clonotype with many counts. This chain links TRBV29-1 with TRBJ2-2; 10 positions match TRBD2. The junction had 5 bases not matched to a gene; V was cut back by 2 bases and J by 5 bases. CDR3 length: 15 residues. The germline CDR1 and CDR2 sequences are SQVTM and ANQGSEA. CDR3 bases: TGCAGCGTTGAATTAGCGGGAGGTATTACCGGGGAGCTGTTTTTT. Its translation: CSVELAGGITGELFF.

The V gene is TRBV2, the J gene TRBJ2-7; D not resolved. From germline, CDR1 is SNHLY and CDR2 FYNNEI. Trimming removed 4 bases from V and 11 bases from J, with 24 bases in between. CDR3 length equals 15 residues. CDR3 protein: CASSGGSGQSSKEYF. CDR3 bases: TGTGCCAGCAGTGGGGGTAGTGGGCAGTCTTCGAAAGAGTACTTC. Full variable domain (remainder filled in from reference TRBV2 and TRBJ2-7): EPEVTQTPSHQVTQMGQEVILRCVPISNHLYFYWYRQILGQKVEFLVSFYNNEISEKSEIFDDQFSVERPDGSNFTLKIRSTKLEDSAMYFCASSGGSGQSSKEYFGPGTRLTVT.

This clonotype was seen ten or more times. The V call is TRBV12-3 or TRBV12-4, the J call TRBJ2-7, with D tentatively TRBD1 (6 bases). CDR3 length: 14 amino acids. The ends were cut back, 6 bases at V and 5 bases at J, with 17 bases in the middle. This CDR3 is CASSYSTGFHEQYF. CDR3 sequence (DNA): TGTGCCAGCAGCTACTCAACAGGGTTCCACGAGCAGTACTTC.

This clonotype was observed many times. CDR3 nucleotide sequence: TGTGCCAGCAGAGTAAACTGGGACAGGAGAGACTATGGCTACACCTTC. It yields the protein CASRVNWDRRDYGYTF. This chain links TRBV28 with TRBJ1-2; TRBD1 matches at 8 bases. J gave up 3 bases and V 6 bases, and 12 bases lay outside the gene matches. Germline V CDR1 and CDR2: MDHEN, SYDVKM. This CDR3 has 16 amino acids.

This clonotype was detected ten times or more. This chain connects TRBV20-1 to TRBJ2-5; 8 bases are a match to TRBD2. Germline lookup yields CDR1 DFQATT and CDR2 SNEGSKA (reference sequence). CDR3 length: 15 residues. V lost 6 bases and J lost 4; bases outside the gene matches: 13. The CDR3 is CSAPKFGGEGETQYF. The CDR3 nucleotides read TGCAGTGCCCCCAAGTTCGGGGGGGAGGGAGAGACCCAGTACTTC.

In this sample, this clonotype turned up many times. This chain uses TRBV30 with TRBJ1-5, with 7 positions matching TRBD1. Germline V gene data show CDR1 as GTSNPN and CDR2 as SVGIG (reference sequence). This CDR3 spans 17 amino acids. V gave up 5 bases and J gave up 0 bases; unmatched junction bases: 13. The CDR3 sequence: CAWSSSRGDYSNQPQHF. As DNA, the CDR3 is TGTGCCTGGTCCTCATCCAGGGGGGATTATAGCAATCAGCCCCAGCATTTT.

This chain uses TRBV6-5 with TRBJ2-7; weak D call: TRBD2 (5 bases). V was shortened by 2 bases and J by 1 base, with 12 bases between the two germline ends. The CDR3 totals 15 residues. CDR1 is MNHEY, CDR2 SVGAGI, per germline. The CDR3 region has the DNA TGTGCCAGCAGTTACGGGCTAGCCGATTCCTACGAGCAGTACTTC. This translates into CASSYGLADSYEQYF.

This clonotype was detected ten times or more. The chain has TRBV13 and TRBJ2-7; 12 positions agree with TRBD1. With 4 bases clipped from V and 4 bases from J, the junction kept 8 bases outside the gene matches. Germline CDR1 is PRHDT and CDR2 is FYEKMQ (reference sequence). The CDR3 sequence is 16 residues long. CDR3 amino acids: CASSSRDRGLTYEQYF. The CDR3, as DNA: TGTGCCAGCAGCTCACGGGACAGGGGGCTTACGTACGAGCAGTACTTC.

This clonotype has a count of ten or more. V is TRBV27 and J is TRBJ2-7, with 8 nucleotides matching TRBD1. Germline V CDR1 and CDR2: MNHEY, SMNVEV (reference sequence). This CDR3 is built from 14 residues. Trimming at V came to 6 bases and at J to 2 bases, leaving 6 bases not matched to a gene. CDR3 in amino acids: CASRTTGATYEQYF. Written as DNA, the CDR3 is TGTGCCAGCAGAACGACAGGGGCGACCTACGAGCAGTACTTC.

The rearrangement joins TRBV5-1 to TRBJ2-6, with 12 bases matching TRBD2. The ends lost 9 bases at V and 0 bases at J; junction bases unmatched: 4. Germline V gene data show CDR1 as SGHRS and CDR2 as YFSETQ. The CDR3 sequence is 16 residues long. CDR3 DNA sequence: TGCGCCACGACTAGCGGGAGCCCCTCTGGGGCCAACGTCCTGACTTTC. Translated, it gives CATTSGSPSGANVLTF.

This clonotype has a count of ten or more. This rearrangement joins TRBV30 to TRBJ1-3; 7 nucleotides match TRBD1. This CDR3 contains 13 residues. The J segment lost 0 bases and the V segment lost 7 bases, leaving 3 bases of the junction unmatched. Germline assignment: CDR1 GTSNPN and CDR2 SVGIG (reference sequence). The CDR3 DNA is TGTGCCTTACAGGGGTTCTCTGGAAACACCATATATTTT. Translated, it gives CALQGFSGNTIYF.

This clonotype was seen at least ten times. The chain links TRBV6-1 to TRBJ1-2; no clear D. V lost 5 bases and J 8 bases, leaving 18 bases between the germline ends. CDR3 length: 14 amino acids. Germline CDR1 reads MNHNS; CDR2 reads SASEGT. This CDR3 reads CASSPLGPVWGYTF. The CDR3 nucleotides read TGTGCCAGCAGTCCCCTTGGCCCAGTTTGGGGCTACACCTTC.

This clonotype has ten or more counts. The chain is built from TRBV27 and TRBJ1-5, with TRBD1 matching 7 bases. Germline CDR1 is MNHEY and CDR2 is SMNVEV (reference sequence). The V segment lost 4 bases and the J segment 5 bases; nucleotides outside the gene matches: 5. The CDR3 runs to 14 residues. In DNA, the CDR3 is TGTGCCAGCAGTTCCAGGGGGAGCGATCAGCCCCAGCATTTT. Translating it yields CASSSRGSDQPQHF.

The chain links TRBV4-1 to TRBJ2-5; 12 bases map to TRBD2. Looked up from germline, CDR1 is MGHRA and CDR2 is YSYEKL. J was trimmed by 4 bases and V by 4 bases; bases with no gene match: 13. CDR3 length: 18 amino acids. The CDR3: CASSPLGLAGRVVETQYF. The CDR3 DNA sequence: TGCGCCAGCAGCCCCCTCGGACTAGCGGGAAGGGTGGTAGAGACCCAGTACTTC.

Many counts were recorded for this clonotype. V gene TRBV5-1 combines with J gene TRBJ2-7; tentative D call: TRBD2 (6 bases). Looked up from germline, CDR1 is SGHRS and CDR2 is YFSETQ. V was cut by 3 bases and J by 3 bases, with 16 bases left in between. This CDR3 is 15 amino acids long. This CDR3 reads CASSSRGTSNYEQYF. The CDR3, as DNA: TGCGCCAGCAGCTCACGAGGGACTTCGAACTACGAGCAGTACTTC. The full variable domain, its missing parts supplied by reference TRBV5-1 and TRBJ2-7, is KAGVTQTPRYLIKTRGQQVTLSCSPISGHRSVSWYQQTPGQGLQFLFEYFSETQRNKGNFPGRFSGRQFSNSRSEMNVSTLELGDSALYLCASSSRGTSNYEQYFGPGTRLTVT.

This clonotype was counted many times. The chain combines TRBV12-3 or TRBV12-4 with TRBJ1-5; 8 bases map to TRBD1. Germline trimming cut 11 bases from V and 5 bases from J; bases unmatched to any gene: 8. The CDR3 extends over 13 amino acids. The CDR3 is CAGATGGDQPQHF. CDR3 coding DNA: TGTGCCGGCGCAACAGGGGGAGATCAGCCCCAGCATTTT.

This clonotype showed up many times. The gene calls are TRBV12-3 or TRBV12-4 and TRBJ1-1; 7 bases are a match to TRBD1. The CDR3 is 14 amino acids. V trimming: 6 bases; J trimming: 6 bases; junction bases outside the gene matches: 10. The CDR3 DNA follows: TGTGCCAGCAGGACAAGACAGGGTTCGCCTGAAGCTTTCTTT. Translated, it gives CASRTRQGSPEAFF.

The table lists this clonotype with a few counts. The chain has TRBV7-2 and TRBJ1-6; perhaps TRBD1 as D (6 bases). CDR1 is SGHTA, CDR2 FQGNSA, per germline. V was pared by 3 bases and J by 9 bases, with 24 bases between. The CDR3 consists of 18 residues. The CDR3 loop is CASSFVIRGSFRSSPLHF. The CDR3 coding sequence is TGTGCCAGCAGCTTCGTCATCAGGGGTTCATTTCGCAGTTCACCCCTCCACTTT. Full variable domain (outside the CDR3, taken from reference TRBV7-2 and TRBJ1-6): GAGVSQSPSNKVTEKGKDVELRCDPISGHTALYWYRQSLGQGLEFLIYFQGNSAPDKSGLPSDRFSAERTGGSVSTLTIQRTQQEDSAVYLCASSFVIRGSFRSSPLHFGNGTRLTVT.

The CDR3 region is CASGSTAGTGALEYSYEQYF. CDR3 in DNA: TGTGCTAGTGGTTCGACCGCCGGGACAGGGGCTTTAGAGTATTCCTACGAGCAGTACTTC. The chain recombines TRBV12-5 with TRBJ2-7; 10 bases agree with TRBD1. V lost 4 bases to trimming and J lost 1 base; unmatched junction nucleotides: 19. The CDR3 length is 20 residues. The germline V gene encodes CDR1 LGHNT and CDR2 FRNRAP.

This clonotype has at least ten counts. V gene TRBV30 combines with J gene TRBJ1-1; D ambiguous. The CDR3 spans 14 residues. V was shortened by 1 base and J by 0 bases, with 9 bases between the two germline ends. The germline V gene has CDR1 GTSNPN and CDR2 SVGIG (reference sequence). CDR3 sequence (DNA): TGTGCCTGGAGTGGTCTGCAGGTGAACACTGAAGCTTTCTTT. Translated, it gives CAWSGLQVNTEAFF.

This clonotype was seen many times. This sequence joins TRBV20-1 and TRBJ1-5; perhaps TRBD1 as D (5 bases). The CDR3 runs to 16 residues. Trimming pared 5 bases from V and 1 base from J, leaving 18 bases between. From germline, CDR1 is DFQATT and CDR2 SNEGSKA (reference sequence). The CDR3 protein is CSAVSSTDWSNQPQHF. CDR3 in DNA: TGCAGTGCTGTATCCTCGACAGATTGGAGCAATCAGCCCCAGCATTTT.

This clonotype was seen repeatedly, ten times or more. The CDR3 loop is CASKLQGAIAGELFF. CDR3 bases: TGTGCCAGCAAACTACAGGGGGCCATCGCCGGGGAGCTGTTTTTT. The chain joins TRBV6-1 to TRBJ2-2, with TRBD1 matching over 9 bases. Unmatched junction bases numbered 9, after V lost 7 bases and J lost 6 bases. The CDR3 spans 15 residues. Germline values: CDR1 MNHNS, CDR2 SASEGT.